The 11 T cell receptor beta chains below all came from one sample that was sequenced in a study of blood T cell repertoires in COVID-19. Clones were sequenced by immunoSEQ multiplex PCR, and TCRdb holds only the in-frame ones, with some missing. Of approximately 160,000 clones listed, around 84% were seen once; the top ten hold roughly 8%. The sample was PBMCs or T cells enriched from blood (not recorded which). The receptors were sampled from a woman aged 50 to 65 who had recovered from COVID-19.

V and J are TRBV7-2 and TRBJ2-3; 15 bases are shared with TRBD2. This CDR3 spans 16 amino acids. The germline CDR1 and CDR2 sequences are SGHTA and FQGNSA. After removal of 4 bases from V and 4 bases from J, the junction contained 3 bases not matched to a gene. Here the CDR3 DNA reads TGTGCCAGCAGCTACGGACTAGCGGGAGGGGCAGATACGCAGTATTTT. Protein sequence: CASSYGLAGGADTQYF.

The chain recombines TRBV24-1 with TRBJ1-6, with D possibly matching TRBD1 (6 bases). Deletions cut 9 bases from V and 7 bases from J, with 12 bases between. The CDR3 has 13 amino acids. Germline loops: CDR1 KGHDR, CDR2 SFDVKD. In DNA form, the CDR3 reads TGTGCCACCCAACGGACAGCGAATTCACCCCTCCACTTT. Translating gives CATQRTANSPLHF.

V gene TRBV3-1 (or the pseudogene TRBV3-2) combines with J gene TRBJ2-4; 8 bases are shared with TRBD2. The CDR3 sequence is 18 residues long. Trimming removed 6 bases from V and 2 bases from J; junction bases left unmatched: 15. CDR1 and CDR2 (germline): LGHDT, YNNKEL (reference sequence). The DNA of the CDR3 is TGTGCCAGCAGTAATCGACGGGGGGGCGGTGGGTCCAAAAACATTCAGTACTTC. This gives the protein CASSNRRGGGGSKNIQYF.

The V and J genes are TRBV9 and TRBJ1-1; 7 bases are shared with TRBD1. Germline V lookup: CDR1 SGDLS, CDR2 YYNGEE. The CDR3 spans 14 residues. Trimming at V came to 4 bases and at J to 5 bases, leaving 8 bases not matched to a gene. For the CDR3, the DNA is TGTGCCAGCAGCCCGAGACAGGGACAAACTGAAGCTTTCTTT. Translated, it gives CASSPRQGQTEAFF.

V is TRBV16 and J is TRBJ1-2, with TRBD1 as a possible D gene (5 bases). Germline V gene lookup returns CDR1 KGHSY and CDR2 FQNENV. CDR3 length: 13 residues. Trimming removed 4 bases at V and 6 bases at J, with 12 bases between. CDR3 amino acids: CASSPQGLDGYTF. DNA of the CDR3: TGTGCCAGCAGCCCCCAGGGTCTTGATGGCTACACCTTC.

This sequence joins TRBV7-2 and TRBJ1-2, with 7 nucleotides matching TRBD1. J lost 2 bases, V lost 2 bases, and 2 bases had no gene match. Germline V gene sequence: CDR1 SGHTA, CDR2 FQGNSA. This CDR3 is built from 14 residues. The chain's CDR3 is CASSLTQGNYGYTF. The CDR3 bases are TGTGCCAGCAGCTTAACACAGGGGAACTATGGCTACACCTTC.

Written as DNA, the CDR3 is TGTGCCAGCAGTGGGACTAGCGGGAGGCGGGAGACCCAGTACTTC. Translation: CASSGTSGRRETQYF. This chain links TRBV2 with TRBJ2-5, with 14 bases aligning to TRBD2. The germline gives CDR1 SNHLY, CDR2 FYNNEI. CDR3 length equals 15 residues. V shed 4 bases and J 5 bases; nucleotides not matched to a gene: 3.

The CDR3 reads CASSGQGAGGSLHF. The CDR3 DNA reads TGTGCCAGCAGTGGACAGGGGGCTGGGGGATCCCTCCACTTT. This chain links TRBV2 with TRBJ1-6; 10 bases agree with TRBD1. The J segment lost 14 bases and the V segment lost 4 bases, leaving 8 bases of the junction unmatched. CDR3 length: 14 amino acids. Germline lookup yields CDR1 SNHLY and CDR2 FYNNEI.

The chain couples TRBV10-3 to TRBJ1-4; D is unclear. The CDR3 runs to 12 residues. The germline V gene encodes CDR1 ENHRY and CDR2 SYGVKD. V was trimmed by 6 bases and J by 2 bases, leaving 4 bases between them. The CDR3 region has the DNA TGTGCCATCAGCTCTACTAATGAAAAACTGTTTTTT. Translating it yields CAISSTNEKLFF.

The chain joins TRBV28 to TRBJ2-5; 9 bases map to TRBD1. After removal of 5 bases from V and 4 bases from J, the junction contained 8 bases not matched to a gene. Germline loops: CDR1 MDHEN, CDR2 SYDVKM. The CDR3 consists of 15 residues. The CDR3 sequence is CASSPPDRGRETQYF. For the CDR3, the DNA is TGTGCCAGCAGTCCCCCGGACAGGGGAAGAGAGACCCAGTACTTC.

This chain connects TRBV29-1 to TRBJ1-2; 10 bases are a match to TRBD1. Germline assignment: CDR1 SQVTM and CDR2 ANQGSEA. With 5 bases clipped from V and 5 bases from J, the junction kept 2 bases outside the gene matches. This CDR3 contains 12 residues. CDR3: CSVQGQGYGYTF. CDR3 nucleotide sequence: TGCAGCGTTCAGGGACAGGGGTATGGCTACACCTTC.